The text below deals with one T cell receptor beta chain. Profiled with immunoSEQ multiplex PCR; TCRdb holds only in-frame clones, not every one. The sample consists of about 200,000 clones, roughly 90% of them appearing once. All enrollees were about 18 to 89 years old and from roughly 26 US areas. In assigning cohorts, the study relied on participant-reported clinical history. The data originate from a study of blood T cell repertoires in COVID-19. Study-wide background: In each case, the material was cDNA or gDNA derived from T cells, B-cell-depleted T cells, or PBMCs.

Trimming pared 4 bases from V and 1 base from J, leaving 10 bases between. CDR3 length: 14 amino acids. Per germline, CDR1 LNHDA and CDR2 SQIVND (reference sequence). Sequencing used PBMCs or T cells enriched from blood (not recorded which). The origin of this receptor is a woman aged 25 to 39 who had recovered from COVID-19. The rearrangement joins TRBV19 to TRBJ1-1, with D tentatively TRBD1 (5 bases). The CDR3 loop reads CASSSAGTNTEAFF. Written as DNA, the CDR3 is TGTGCCAGTAGTAGCGCGGGGACGAACACTGAAGCTTTCTTT.